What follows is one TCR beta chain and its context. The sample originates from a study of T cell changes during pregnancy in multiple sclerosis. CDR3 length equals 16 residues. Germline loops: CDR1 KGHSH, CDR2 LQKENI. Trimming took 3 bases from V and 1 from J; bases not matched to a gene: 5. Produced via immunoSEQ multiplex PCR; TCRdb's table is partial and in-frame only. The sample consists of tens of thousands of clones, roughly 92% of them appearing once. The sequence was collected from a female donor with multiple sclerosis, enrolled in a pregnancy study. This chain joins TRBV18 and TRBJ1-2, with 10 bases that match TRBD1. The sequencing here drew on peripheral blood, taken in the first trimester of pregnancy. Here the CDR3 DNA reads TGTGCCAGCTCACCTGTTGACAGGGGGCTTAACTATGGCTACACCTTC. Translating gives CASSPVDRGLNYGYTF. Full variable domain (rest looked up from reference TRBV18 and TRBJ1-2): NAGVMQNPRHLVRRRGQEARLRCSPMKGHSHVYWYRQLPEEGLKFMVYLQKENIIDESGMPKERFSAEFPKEGPSILRIQQVVRGDSAAYFCASSPVDRGLNYGYTFGSGTRLTVV.